This T cell receptor beta chain was captured in a study of T cells after yellow fever vaccination. The CDR3 contains 15 residues. Germline V gives CDR1 LNHDA, CDR2 SQIVND (reference sequence). Trimming stripped 4 bases from V and 0 bases from J, with 11 bases between. General study results and limits: A weaker but faster secondary response was observed, peaking on day 5 versus 15. CD4 and CD8 compartments shared a small share of clonotypes, likely from convergent recombination.

TCRdb passed the 5' RACE reads through MiXCR, listing each CDR3 protein once. The profile shows over 10,000 distinct CDR3 sequences, nearly 5% of them singletons. This clonotype was found many times. This specimen consisted of PBMCs, either bulk or a sorted T-cell subset (CD4+, CD8+, memory, or dextramer-sorted; not recorded which), obtained 45 days after the yellow fever booster vaccination. V and J are TRBV19 and TRBJ2-3; maybe TRBD2 (6 bases). The receptor was derived from a man aged 30 to 45 who received the YFV17D yellow fever vaccine. CDR3 DNA sequence: TGTGCCAGTAGTAGCTGGAGGGGTAGCACAGATACGCAGTATTTT. It codes for CASSSWRGSTDTQYF. Supplemented by reference TRBV19 and TRBJ2-3, the full variable domain reads DGGITQSPKYLFRKEGQNVTLSCEQNLNHDAMYWYRQDPGQGLRLIYYSQIVNDFQKGDIAEGYSVSREKKESFPLTVTSAQKNPTAFYLCASSSWRGSTDTQYFGPGTRLTVL.